This T cell receptor beta chain was recovered during a study of CD8 T cells in ankylosing spondylitis. TCRdb reanalysed the 5' RACE reads using MiXCR and keeps one entry per CDR3 protein. Here the sample spans 200,000 to 250,000 distinct CDR3 sequences, around 20% being singletons. Study-wide findings and caveats: Made up of eight highly homologous variants, a TCR beta motif appeared characteristic of ankylosing spondylitis blood.

V shed 4 bases and J 3 bases; nucleotides not matched to a gene: 9. The CDR3 runs to 16 residues. From germline, CDR1 is SGHNT and CDR2 YYREEE (reference sequence). Concerning this clonotype itself: Its antigen is as yet unknown.

Sequenced sample: blood, either unsorted or a sorted T cell fraction (not recorded which). The rearrangement links TRBV5-4 to TRBJ2-1, with 8 bases that match TRBD2. This receptor was obtained from a male donor with ankylosing spondylitis. The CDR3: CASSHRSAGVYNEQFF. The CDR3 nucleotides are TGTGCCAGCAGCCACCGCTCAGCGGGAGTCTACAATGAGCAGTTCTTC.